This note documents a single TCR beta chain sequence. The target of this receptor is not known. The input lacks base qualities; no much larger clone sits a single base away. This entry is derived from a study of blood T cell repertoires in COVID-19 (dated by TCRdb to 2020 to 2021). Background for the entire study: Collaborator samples came from the United States, Italy and Spain and covered acute and convalescent phases of COVID-19. A de-identified subject ID, COVID-19 status, age in years and sex were almost always included in the sample metadata. The samples were drawn from two sources: the first 160 participants of the ongoing ImmuneRACE study, and about 1,300 subjects contributed by 6 global collaborators. Where HLA class I and class II types were available, the types were taken from metadata supplied by the sample provider, not from assay-based typing. Subjects who had been exposed to COVID-19, were actively infected with it, or had recovered from it provided the deeply sampled blood TCRbeta repertoires that made up the dataset. The prospective study material was composed of cDNA or gDNA derived from T cells, B-cell-depleted T cells, or PBMCs. The repertoires were released in a freely available public database intended as a resource for research on the immune response to SARS-CoV-2.

Whole blood was collected in K2EDTA tubes by collaborating institutions according to the institutions' own protocols. For TCRbeta analysis, collaborators shipped samples as frozen whole blood, isolated PBMCs, or DNA extracted from either of those sample types. The germline V gene sets CDR1 to MNHEY and CDR2 to SVGEGT. The CDR3 numbers 13 residues from cysteine through phenylalanine. Of all the DNA, just the CDR3 is kept, 39 bases in frame from base 1. V and J lose 3 bases and 1 base, and a span of 6 bases separates them. TCRbeta CDR3 regions were amplified from genomic DNA using the immunoSEQ Assay, a bias-controlled multiplex PCR. The authors' analysis ran thus. The number of nucleated cells in each sample was estimated by amplification of reference gene primers within the assay. To quantify the absolute abundance of each unique TCRbeta CDR3 rearrangement, sequence reads were collapsed and filtered. Productive Simpson clonality was computed per sample as the square root of Simpson's diversity index over productive rearrangements. Imported from immuneACCESS, the table was reduced by TCRdb to in-frame sequences with V and J called. These copies leave out some clones; in studies compared against another copy, an unresolved V gene accounts for under half, and the cause of the remainder is not known. That table gives V, J and clone size, and the DNA gave D and trimming. In this sample the table shows 25,000 to 35,000 clones, roughly two thirds of which occur a single time. Of the sample, approximately 16% is held by the ten largest clones.

Results the study describes overall, beyond this receptor: How much clinical and demographic metadata was included differed by source and by participant, and the metadata was provided uncurated.

The sequencing input was peripheral blood. The chain uses TRBV6-2 or TRBV6-3 and TRBJ1-2; no D gene can be assigned with confidence. The receptor's source is a human donor in a cohort sampled during active COVID-19. The DNA reads TGTGCCAGCAGTTATGAGCTTAACTATGGCTACACCTTC. Its coded protein is CASSYELNYGYTF.